The source of this TCR beta chain is a study of identical twins. Study-wide results and limits: Model-predicted out-of-frame TCR alpha sharing fell below observed values in monozygotic twins. In drawing conclusions, the study used cross-sectional statistical analysis and did not follow the same donors.

V shed 4 bases and J 11 bases; nucleotides not matched to a gene: 14. Germline V gives CDR1 SGHNT, CDR2 YYREEE (reference sequence). This CDR3 spans 14 amino acids. TCRdb used MiXCR to reprocess the 5' RACE reads, holding one entry per CDR3 protein. The sample yields more than 1.5 million distinct CDR3 sequences, about 32% seen once. For this clonotype: The antigen remains unidentified.

The sequencing sample was made of cord blood. The gene calls are TRBV5-4 and TRBJ2-5; 7 bases fit TRBD2. This TCR derives from a newborn girl in good health. In nucleotides, the CDR3 is TGTGCCAGCAGCCAGGGTGTCGCGGGGGTTGAGCAGTACTTC. The encoded protein is CASSQGVAGVEQYF. Variable domain in full (rest from reference TRBV5-4 and TRBJ2-5): ETGVTQSPTHLIKTRGQQVTLRCSSQSGHNTVSWYQQALGQGPQFIFQYYREEENGRGNFPPRFSGLQFPNYSSELNVNALELDDSALYLCASSQGVAGVEQYFGPGTRLLVL.